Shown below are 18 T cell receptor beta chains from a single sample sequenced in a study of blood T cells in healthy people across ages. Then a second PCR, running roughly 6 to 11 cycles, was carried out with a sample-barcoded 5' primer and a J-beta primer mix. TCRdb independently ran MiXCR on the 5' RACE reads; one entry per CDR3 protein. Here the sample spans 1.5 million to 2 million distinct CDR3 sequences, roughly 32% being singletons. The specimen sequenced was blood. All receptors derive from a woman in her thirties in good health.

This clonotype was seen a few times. The CDR3 DNA reads TGTGCCAGCAGCTTTGGTTCGGGGGGCATGACAGATACGCAGTATTTT. This codes for CASSFGSGGMTDTQYF. The chain employs TRBV7-7 and TRBJ2-3, with D possibly being TRBD2 (7 bases). This CDR3 contains 16 residues. The V gene's germline CDR1 is SSHAT and CDR2 FNYEAQ (reference sequence). Trimming took 3 bases from V and 3 from J, leaving 16 bases between them. Using reference TRBV7-7 and TRBJ2-3 for the parts outside the CDR3, the full variable domain is GAGVSQSPRYKVTKRGQDVTLRCDPISSHATLYWYQQALGQGPEFLTYFNYEAQPDKSGLPSDRFSAERPEGSISTLTIQRTEQRDSAMYRCASSFGSGGMTDTQYFGPGTRLTVL.

The CDR3: CSARDYAGANTEAFF. As DNA, the CDR3 is TGCAGTGCTAGAGATTATGCAGGGGCGAACACTGAAGCTTTCTTT. V gene TRBV20-1 combines with J gene TRBJ1-1; TRBD1 is a possible D gene (6 bases). Germline lookup yields CDR1 DFQATT and CDR2 SNEGSKA (reference sequence). The V gene lost 0 bases and the J gene lost 1 base, with 12 bases spanning the gap. The CDR3 is 15 amino acids.

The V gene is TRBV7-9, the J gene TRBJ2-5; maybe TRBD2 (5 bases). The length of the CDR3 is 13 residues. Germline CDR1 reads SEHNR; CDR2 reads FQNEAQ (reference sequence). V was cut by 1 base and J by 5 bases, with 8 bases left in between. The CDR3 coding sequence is TGTGCCAGCAGCTTAGGAGGGTATGAGACCCAGTACTTC. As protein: CASSLGGYETQYF. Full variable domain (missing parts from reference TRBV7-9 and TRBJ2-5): DTGVSQNPRHKITKRGQNVTFRCDPISEHNRLYWYRQTLGQGPEFLTYFQNEAQLEKSRLLSDRFSAERPKGSFSTLEIQRTEQGDSAMYLCASSLGGYETQYFGPGTRLLVL.

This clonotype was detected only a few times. CDR3 residues: CASSSDRGEGLEQFF. The CDR3 region has the DNA TGTGCCAGCAGTTCCGACAGGGGTGAGGGTCTTGAGCAGTTCTTC. The genes are TRBV27 and TRBJ2-1; 8 nucleotides agree with TRBD1. CDR3 size: 15 residues. V was pared by 4 bases and J by 9 bases, with 11 bases of the junction left unmatched. Per the germline V gene, CDR1 is MNHEY and CDR2 is SMNVEV (reference sequence).

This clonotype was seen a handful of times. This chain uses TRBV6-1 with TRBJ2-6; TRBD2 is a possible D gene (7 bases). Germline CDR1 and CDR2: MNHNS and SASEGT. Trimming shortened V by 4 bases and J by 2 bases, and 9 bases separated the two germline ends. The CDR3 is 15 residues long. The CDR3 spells CASSVGGPGANVLTF. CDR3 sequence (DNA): TGTGCCAGCAGTGTCGGGGGGCCTGGGGCCAACGTCCTGACTTTC.

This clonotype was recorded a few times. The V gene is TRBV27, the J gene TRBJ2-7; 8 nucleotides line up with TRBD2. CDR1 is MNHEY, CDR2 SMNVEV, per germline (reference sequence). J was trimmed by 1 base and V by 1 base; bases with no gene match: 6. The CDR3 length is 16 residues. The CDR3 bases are TGTGCCAGCAGTTTATACGCGGGAGGCATATCCTACGAGCAGTACTTC. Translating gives CASSLYAGGISYEQYF.

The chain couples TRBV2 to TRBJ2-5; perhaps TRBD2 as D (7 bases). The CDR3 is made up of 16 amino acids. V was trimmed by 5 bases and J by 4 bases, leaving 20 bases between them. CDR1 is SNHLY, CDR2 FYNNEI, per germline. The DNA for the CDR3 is TGTGCCAGCAGTACGGGCCGGGGGGCAGGAAGAGAGACCCAGTACTTC. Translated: CASSTGRGAGRETQYF.

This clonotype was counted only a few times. CDR3 protein: CASSENLGPSTDTQYF. CDR3 DNA sequence: TGTGCCAGCAGCGAAAACCTCGGACCGAGCACAGATACGCAGTATTTT. The V call is TRBV7-3, the J call TRBJ2-3; D not resolved. Between the trimmed V and J ends, which lost 5 bases and 0 bases, there was a span of 15 bases. CDR3 length: 16 residues. The germline V gene has CDR1 SGHTA and CDR2 FQGTGA.

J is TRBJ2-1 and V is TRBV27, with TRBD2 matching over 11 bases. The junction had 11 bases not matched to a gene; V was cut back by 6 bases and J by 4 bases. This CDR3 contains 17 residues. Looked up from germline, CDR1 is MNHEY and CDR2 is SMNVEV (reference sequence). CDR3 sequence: CASRGTSGLLSYNEQFF. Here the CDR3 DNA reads TGTGCCAGCAGGGGGACTAGCGGCCTCCTAAGTTACAATGAGCAGTTCTTC.

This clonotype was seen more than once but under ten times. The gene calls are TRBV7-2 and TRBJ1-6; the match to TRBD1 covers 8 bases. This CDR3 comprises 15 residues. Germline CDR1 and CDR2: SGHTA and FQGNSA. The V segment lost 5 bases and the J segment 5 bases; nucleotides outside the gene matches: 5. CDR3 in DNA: TGTGCCAGCAGCCCCTGGACAGGGAATAATTCACCCCTCCACTTT. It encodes CASSPWTGNNSPLHF.

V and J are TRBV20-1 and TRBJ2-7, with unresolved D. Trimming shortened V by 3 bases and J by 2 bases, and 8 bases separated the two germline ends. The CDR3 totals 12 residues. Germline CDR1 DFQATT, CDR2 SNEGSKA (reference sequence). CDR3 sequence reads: CSASNNAYEQYF. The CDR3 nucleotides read TGCAGTGCTAGCAACAACGCCTACGAGCAGTACTTC.

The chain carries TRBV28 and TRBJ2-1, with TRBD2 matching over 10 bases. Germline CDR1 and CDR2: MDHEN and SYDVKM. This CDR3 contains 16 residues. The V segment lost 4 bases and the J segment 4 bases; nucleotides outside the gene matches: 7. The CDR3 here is CASSSSTSGRYNEQFF. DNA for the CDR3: TGTGCCAGCAGTTCCTCGACTAGCGGGCGGTACAATGAGCAGTTCTTC.

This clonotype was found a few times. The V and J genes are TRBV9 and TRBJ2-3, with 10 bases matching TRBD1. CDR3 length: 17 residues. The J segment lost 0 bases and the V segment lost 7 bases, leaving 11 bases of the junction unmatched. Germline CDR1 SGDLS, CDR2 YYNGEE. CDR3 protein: CASRPGQGYYSTDTQYF. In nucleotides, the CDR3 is TGTGCCAGCCGTCCGGGACAGGGGTACTATAGCACAGATACGCAGTATTTT. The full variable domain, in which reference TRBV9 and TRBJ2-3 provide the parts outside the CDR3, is DSGVTQTPKHLITATGQRVTLRCSPRSGDLSVYWYQQSLDQGLQFLIQYYNGEERAKGNILERFSAQQFPDLHSELNLSSLELGDSALYFCASRPGQGYYSTDTQYFGPGTRLTVL.

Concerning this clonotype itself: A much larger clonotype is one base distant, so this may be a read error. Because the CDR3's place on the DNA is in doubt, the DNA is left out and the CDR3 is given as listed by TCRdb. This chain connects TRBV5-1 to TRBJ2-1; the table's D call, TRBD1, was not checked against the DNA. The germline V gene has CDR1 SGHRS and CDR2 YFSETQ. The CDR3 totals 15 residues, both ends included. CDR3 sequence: CASSLVGQGASEQVF.

CDR3 DNA sequence: TGTGCCAGCAGTTCCGGGACAGACCGTGGCTACACCTTC. Amino acid sequence: CASSSGTDRGYTF. This chain links TRBV6-2 or TRBV6-3 with TRBJ1-2; TRBD1 matches 7 bases. V lost 4 bases to trimming and J lost 7 bases; unmatched junction nucleotides: 6. Germline loops: CDR1 MNHEY, CDR2 SVGEGT. The CDR3 spans 13 residues.

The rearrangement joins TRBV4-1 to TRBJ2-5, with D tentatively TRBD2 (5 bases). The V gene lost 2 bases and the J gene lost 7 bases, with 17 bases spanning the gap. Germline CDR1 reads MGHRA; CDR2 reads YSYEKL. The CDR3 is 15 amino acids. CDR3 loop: CASSQTSFVEGTQYF. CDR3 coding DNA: TGCGCCAGCAGCCAAACTAGTTTCGTTGAAGGGACCCAGTACTTC.

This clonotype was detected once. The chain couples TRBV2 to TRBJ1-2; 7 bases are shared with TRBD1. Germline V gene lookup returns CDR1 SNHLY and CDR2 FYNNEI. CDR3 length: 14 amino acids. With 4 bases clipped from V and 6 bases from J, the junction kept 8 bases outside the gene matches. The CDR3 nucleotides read TGTGCCAGCAGTGTAGGGGGCCCCGTGAATGGCTACACCTTC. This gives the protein CASSVGGPVNGYTF.

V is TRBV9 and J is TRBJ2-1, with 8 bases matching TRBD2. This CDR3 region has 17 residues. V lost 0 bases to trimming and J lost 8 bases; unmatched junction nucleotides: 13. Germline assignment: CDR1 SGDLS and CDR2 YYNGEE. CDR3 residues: CASSVEGSSGEWDEQFF. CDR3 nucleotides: TGTGCCAGCAGCGTAGAAGGAAGTAGCGGGGAATGGGATGAGCAGTTCTTC.